This TCR beta chain stems from a study of human T cells and chemical hapten exposure. V dropped 0 bases and J dropped 12 bases, with 6 bases sitting between them. Germline loops: CDR1 MNHEY, CDR2 SVGEGT. The CDR3 totals 11 residues. TCRdb re-analysed the RACE reads in MiXCR, keeping a single row per CDR3 protein. Of about 100,000 distinct CDR3 sequences listed, about an eighth are singletons. This clonotype was seen a handful of times. Described time point: patch test 2, 6 weeks after DPC sensitization. Treatment: therapeutic diphenylcyclopropenone sensitization with weekly scalp DPC. The chain is built from TRBV6-2 or TRBV6-3 and TRBJ2-1, with D unclear. This TCR was sampled from a woman between 35 and 50 years old with alopecia areata. Some clones in this sample may be carry-over from other donors' samples. The source material was whole blood, sampled in connection with sensitization to the hapten diphenylcyclopropenone (DPC). The CDR3, as DNA: TGTGCCAGCAGTTACTCGATTTCGCAGTTCTTC. Encoded protein: CASSYSISQFF.